A single sample gave rise to the 8 T cell receptor delta chains below, sequenced in a study of Vδ1+ human thymocytes (dated by TCRdb to the late 2010s). Broad study findings and their caveats: In contrast to oligoclonal peripheral blood repertoires, thymic TRG and TRD repertoires appeared to be highly polyclonal with Gaussian CDR3 length distributions.

These TCRs are of unknown antigen specificity. This sample was sequenced with an Illumina MiSeq. RNA extraction was performed with the RNeasy mini kit, and reverse transcription was done with Superscript III. To generate the CDR3 amplicons, a multiplex PCR was run using pooled V-gene forward primers together with a constant-region reverse primer that carried Illumina adaptor overhangs. TCRdb called clones afresh from the public reads with CATT; identical DNA rows were later merged. This sample is represented by 70,000 or so delta-chain clones; 30% to 45% of them were singletons. Clones ranked in the top ten supply roughly 0.25% of the sample. Specimen: Vdelta1+ gamma-delta thymocytes from the thymus. The intended sense of this specimen's cell subset or site label: FACS-sorted CD3+ TCRalphabeta- TCRVdelta1+ TCRVdelta2- thymocytes. The receptor set was obtained from a boy less than two years old who had congenital heart surgery.

A few counts support this clone. The chain carries TRDV1 and TRDJ1, with 7 bases that match TRDD3. Per germline, CDR1 TSWWSYY and CDR2 QGS. J lost 4 bases, V lost 1 base, and 18 bases had no gene match. There are 19 residues in the CDR3. CDR3 residues: CALGEPLYVQSRGYDKLIF. The CDR3 DNA follows: TGTGCTCTTGGGGAACCCCTATATGTCCAATCCCGGGGATACGATAAACTCATCTTT.

The J gene is TRDJ1, the V gene TRDV1; 9 nucleotides line up with TRDD3. The CDR3 runs 17 residues. The germline gives CDR1 TSWWSYY, CDR2 QGS. With V trimmed by 0 bases and J by 0 bases, 5 bases remained unmatched. DNA for the CDR3: TGTGCTCTTGGGGAACTCCCGGGGGATACCTACACCGATAAACTCATCTTT. This codes for CALGELPGDTYTDKLIF.

This clone was picked up a small number of times. Other nucleotide sequences from this sample produce the same CDR3. The chain employs TRDV1 and TRDJ1, with D tentatively TRDD3 (6 bases). The V and J ends lost 1 base and 0 bases respectively, with 15 bases between them. Germline V lookup: CDR1 TSWWSYY, CDR2 QGS. CDR3 size: 17 residues. Here the CDR3 reads CALGEPLGDPDTDKLIF. Written as DNA, the CDR3 is TGTGCTCTTGGGGAACCTCTCGGGGATCCCGACACCGATAAACTCATCTTT.

Note on this clone: A junction end diverges from the germline sequence, so it may reflect a read error. The rearrangement joins TRDV1 to TRDJ1, with a tentative D call TRDD3 (5 bases). This CDR3 has 17 residues. The germline CDR1 and CDR2 sequences are TSWWSYY and QGS. Here the CDR3 DNA reads TGTGCTCTTGGAGAACTCAGAATGGGAGATACCACCGATAAACTCATCTTT. Protein product: CALGELRMGDTTDKLIF.

The J gene is TRDJ1, the V gene TRDV1; the D is unclear. Trimming cost V 0 bases and J 0 bases, with 14 bases left between them. This CDR3 is built from 17 residues. Germline loops: CDR1 TSWWSYY, CDR2 QGS. The chain's CDR3 is CALGELIPTCYTDKLIF. DNA for the CDR3: TGTGCTCTTGGGGAACTAATCCCGACGTGCTACACCGATAAACTCATCTTT.

With regard to this clone: This may be a read error: a much more frequent sequence differs by one nucleotide. The chain carries TRDV2 and TRDJ1; D remains unclear. Germline CDR1 is GEAIGNYY and CDR2 is EKD. V lost 5 bases, J lost 0 bases, and 12 bases lay in between. This CDR3 is 14 amino acids long. CDR3 in DNA: TGTGCCTGTGCCAGGGTAGATAACACCGATAAACTCATCTTT. Translated: CACARVDNTDKLIF.

By proportion, this clone is medium-sized. This chain links TRDV2 with TRDJ1; 7 bases line up with TRDD3. From germline, CDR1 is GEAIGNYY and CDR2 EKD. The CDR3 is 16 residues long. After removal of 3 bases from V and 0 bases from J, the junction contained 9 bases not matched to a gene. The CDR3: CACDLSTGDNTDKLIF. The CDR3 DNA sequence: TGTGCCTGTGACCTCAGTACTGGGGATAACACCGATAAACTCATCTTT.

In the case of this clone: A much larger clone is a single base away; this may be a read error. Distinct nucleotide sequences in the sample also encode this CDR3. The chain joins TRDV2 to TRDJ2; 10 nucleotides agree with TRDD3. V trimming: 9 bases; J trimming: 2 bases; junction bases outside the gene matches: 11. CDR1 and CDR2 from the germline V gene are GEAIGNYY and EKD. The CDR3 has 16 residues. The CDR3 DNA reads as TGTGCCATCCGACTGGGGGATGCAGCCTTGACAGCACAACTCTTCTTT. Translated: CAIRLGDAALTAQLFF.